A selection of T cell receptor beta chains follows, all from one sample in a study of T cell repertoires in cytomegalovirus infection. One entry per CDR3 protein, called by TCRdb with MiXCR from the reads. The repertoire holds around 300,000 distinct CDR3 sequences, with over 7.5% as singletons. The sequencing sample was made of PBMCs. The receptors were gathered from a human donor in good health (CMV status not recorded). Some clones in this sample may be carry-over from other donors' samples. The CDR3 runs from the conserved cysteine through the conserved F or W. The D gene is left open where the match is weak. Size values are once, few and many counts, or a class for expanded clones, and some rows have none.

.,TRBJ2-4,TRBD2,TRBV10-3,CAIGLAENIQYF,TGTGCCATCGGACTAGCGGAAAACATTCAGTACTTC
many,TRBJ2-1,TRBD2,TRBV7-2,CASSFQTWFGLAEDNEQFF,TGTGCCAGCAGCTTCCAGACTTGGTTCGGACTAGCGGAAGACAATGAGCAGTTCTTC
.,TRBJ1-1,.,TRBV20-1,CSARGRVSGTEAFF,TGCAGTGCTAGGGGCAGGGTAAGCGGGACTGAAGCTTTCTTT
few,TRBJ2-2,TRBD1,TRBV28,CASSLTQGAAGELFF,TGTGCCAGCAGTTTAACACAGGGGGCCGCCGGGGAGCTGTTTTTT
many,TRBJ1-1,.,TRBV7-2,CASSRRVGTEAFF,TGTGCCAGCAGCCGAAGGGTAGGCACTGAAGCTTTCTTT
many,TRBJ1-3,TRBD1,TRBV4-2,CASSRTGGNTIYF,TGTGCCAGCAGCCGGACAGGTGGAAACACCATATATTTT
.,TRBJ1-6,.,TRBV28,CASKWTHNSPLHF,TGTGCCAGCAAGTGGACTCATAATTCACCCCTCCACTTT
few,TRBJ2-7,.,TRBV28,CASSFDRGGYEQYF,TGTGCCAGCAGTTTCGATAGGGGGGGATACGAGCAGTACTTC
few,TRBJ1-4,.,TRBV7-9,CASSTREVGREKLFF,TGTGCCAGCAGCACGCGCGAGGTGGGCCGTGAAAAACTGTTTTTT
.,TRBJ2-7,.,TRBV28,CASSQQGPGQNF,TGTGCCAGCAGCCAGCAGGGTCCTGGGCAGAACTTC
many,TRBJ1-1,TRBD1,TRBV7-9,CASSTTTTGDTEAFF,TGTGCCAGCAGCACGACGACAACAGGGGACACTGAAGCTTTCTTT
many,TRBJ2-1,TRBD2,TRBV7-8,CASSRTSGRAEDEQFF,TGTGCCAGCAGCAGGACTAGCGGGAGGGCCGAGGATGAGCAGTTCTTC
.,TRBJ1-6,.,TRBV20-1,CSARDAGRNSPLHF,TGCAGTGCTAGAGACGCGGGGAGGAATTCACCCCTCCACTTT
many,TRBJ1-1,.,TRBV10-1,CASSDSVNTEAFF,TGCGCCAGCAGTGATTCCGTGAACACTGAAGCTTTCTTT
.,TRBJ2-7,.,TRBV5-6,CASSPGGRLNSYEQYF,TGTGCCAGCAGCCCCGGTGGGAGGTTAAACTCCTACGAGCAGTACTTC
few,TRBJ2-3,.,TRBV20-1,CSATLGVISGDTQYF,TGCAGTGCTACCTTGGGCGTTATCTCAGGAGATACGCAGTATTTT
.,TRBJ2-7,TRBD1,TRBV29-1,CSVEEQTGYEQYF,TGCAGCGTTGAAGAACAGACAGGGTACGAGCAGTACTTC
.,TRBJ1-6,.,TRBV19,CATKRGESPLHF,TGTGCCACCAAGAGGGGGGAATCACCCCTCCACTTT
few,TRBJ2-5,.,TRBV7-9,CASSLDGEETQYF,TGTGCCAGCAGCCTTGACGGGGAAGAGACCCAGTACTTC
.,TRBJ2-7,TRBD1,TRBV6-5,CASSYATGGKVEQYF,TGTGCCAGCAGTTACGCGACAGGGGGGAAAGTCGAGCAGTACTTC
many,TRBJ1-2,.,TRBV7-2,CASSLEQMTEYGYTF,TGTGCCAGCAGCTTAGAACAGATGACCGAGTATGGCTACACCTTC
many,TRBJ1-2,TRBD1,TRBV7-2,CASSLGDRGRFRANYGYTF,TGTGCCAGCAGCTTAGGGGACAGGGGAAGGTTTAGGGCTAACTATGGCTACACCTTC
.,TRBJ1-1,.,TRBV25-1,CASSDDRDTEAFF,TGTGCCAGCAGTGATGACCGAGACACTGAAGCTTTCTTT
.,TRBJ2-7,TRBD1,TRBV6-6,CASSHLTGGWDEQYF,TGTGCCAGCAGCCACCTAACAGGGGGCTGGGACGAGCAGTACTTC
few,TRBJ2-4,.,TRBV19,CASSISPAAKNIQYF,TGTGCCAGTAGTATATCGCCCGCAGCCAAAAACATTCAGTACTTC
.,TRBJ2-2,TRBD1,TRBV7-2,CASSSQGAGGELFF,TGTGCCAGCAGCTCACAGGGGGCCGGCGGGGAGCTGTTTTTT
many,TRBJ2-3,TRBD2,TRBV7-2,CASSLAARTSGGPDTQYF,TGTGCCAGCAGCTTAGCTGCGCGGACTAGCGGGGGTCCAGATACGCAGTATTTT
few,TRBJ1-5,.,TRBV5-4,CASSPFLGTDNQPQHF,TGTGCCAGCAGCCCATTTTTAGGGACGGACAATCAGCCCCAGCATTTT
many,TRBJ2-7,TRBD1,TRBV27,CASSSAGTAYEQYF,TGTGCCAGCAGTTCCGCCGGGACAGCCTACGAGCAGTACTTC
.,TRBJ2-7,.,TRBV6-5,CASSYSVAWDEQYF,TGTGCCAGCAGTTACTCGGTAGCTTGGGACGAGCAGTACTTC
few,TRBJ1-2,TRBD1,TRBV28,CASSTLTGPSYGYTF,TGTGCCAGCAGTACATTGACAGGGCCCTCCTATGGCTACACCTTC
few,TRBJ2-2,.,TRBV7-9,CASSLVYTGELFF,TGTGCCAGCAGCTTAGTATACACCGGGGAGCTGTTTTTT
few,TRBJ1-2,.,TRBV12-3/TRBV12-4,CASSLEAFNYGYTF,TGTGCCAGCAGTTTAGAGGCGTTTAACTATGGCTACACCTTC
many,TRBJ1-2,TRBD1,TRBV7-8,CASSPRTGRGYTF,TGTGCCAGCAGCCCCCGGACAGGGCGCGGCTACACCTTC
.,TRBJ1-1,TRBD1,TRBV7-2,CASSKQGGGTEAFF,TGTGCCAGCAGCAAACAGGGGGGGGGAACTGAAGCTTTCTTT
many,TRBJ1-5,TRBD1,TRBV7-8,CASSLSGQGIQPQHF,TGTGCCAGCAGCTTATCTGGACAGGGTATCCAGCCCCAGCATTTT
few,TRBJ1-1,.,TRBV7-2,CASSFALGRGWTEAFF,TGTGCCAGCAGCTTCGCCCTCGGCAGGGGTTGGACTGAAGCTTTCTTT
few,TRBJ2-7,.,TRBV6-7,CATEGVHSEQYF,TGTGCCACGGAGGGGGTCCACAGCGAGCAGTACTTC
few,TRBJ2-5,.,TRBV18,CASSPPLGVQETQYF,TGTGCCAGCTCACCACCTTTGGGAGTCCAAGAGACCCAGTACTTC
few,TRBJ1-6,.,TRBV7-6,CASSPLSNNSPLHF,TGTGCCAGCAGCCCCCTATCTAATAATTCACCCCTCCACTTT
.,TRBJ1-6,.,TRBV6-5,CASSYGGQNYNSPLHF,TGTGCCAGCAGTTACGGCGGTCAAAACTATAATTCACCCCTCCACTTT
.,TRBJ2-7,TRBD1,TRBV6-2/TRBV6-3,CASRNGQGNEQYF,TGTGCCAGCAGAAATGGACAGGGCAACGAGCAGTACTTC
many,TRBJ2-2,.,TRBV28,CASSALVGELFF,TGTGCCAGCAGTGCCCTGGTAGGGGAGCTGTTTTTT
.,TRBJ2-1,TRBD2,TRBV6-5,CASTTGLAAHNEQFF,TGTGCCAGCACCACGGGACTAGCGGCCCACAATGAGCAGTTCTTC
few,TRBJ1-1,.,TRBV5-5,CASSLWTLGTEAFF,TGTGCCAGCAGCCTTTGGACTCTAGGGACTGAAGCTTTCTTT
.,TRBJ2-2,.,TRBV7-2,CASSRLAPGAGELFF,TGTGCCAGCAGCAGACTGGCCCCGGGGGCCGGGGAGCTGTTTTTT
many,TRBJ2-7,TRBD2,TRBV7-9,CASSLGLAESLSYEQYF,TGTGCCAGCAGCTTAGGACTAGCGGAATCCCTCTCCTACGAGCAGTACTTC
many,TRBJ2-3,.,TRBV4-1,CASSQNPRSGGTDTQYF,TGCGCCAGCAGCCAGAACCCTCGAAGCGGAGGCACAGATACGCAGTATTTT